This T cell receptor beta chain emerged from a study of OX40 agonist ivuxolimab in advanced cancers. Using immunoSEQ multiplex PCR, the repertoire was profiled, and TCRdb retains in-frame clones only, with some absent. The sample contains approximately 58,000 clones, 65% to 90% of which appear only once. V shed 1 base and J shed 1 base, with 8 bases lying between them. The CDR3 is 15 amino acids. Per the germline V gene, CDR1 is MGHRA and CDR2 is YSYEKL. The sequence derives from an adult with an advanced solid tumor such as melanoma, head and neck, liver or kidney cancer. The chain has TRBV4-1 and TRBJ1-3; D not resolved. Sequences were derived from CD4+ or CD8+ T cells sorted from blood, sampled in a trial of the OX40 agonist ivuxolimab. CDR3 DNA: TGCGCCAGCAGCCAAGGGGAGGCGTCTGGAAACACCATATATTTT. This translates into CASSQGEASGNTIYF.